These T cell receptor beta chains were read from a single sample in a study of siplizumab effects on memory and regulatory T cells. The method was immunoSEQ multiplex PCR; TCRdb's version includes in-frame clones alone and lacks a portion of them. The repertoire holds about 62,000 clones, with 70% to 80% as singletons. The sample was memory CD4+ T cells sorted from blood. All receptors derive from a human donor in good health. Each CDR3 is given with its conserved first and last residue. D genes are given only for firm matches. Part of the rows lack a size; the others show once, few, many or a class for expanded clones.

d_gene	v_gene	abundance	j_gene	len	CDR3nt	CDR3aa
.	TRBV19	.	TRBJ1-1	14	TGTGCCAGTAGTATAGACAGGACAGCTACTGAAGCTTTCTTT	CASSIDRTATEAFF
.	TRBV18	.	TRBJ1-3	16	TGTGCCAGCTCACCACCCAACACCCAGACTGGAAACACCATATATTTT	CASSPPNTQTGNTIYF
TRBD2	TRBV5-1	.	TRBJ2-7	15	TGCGCCAGCAGACGAGGTCTAGCGGGTTTTGACGAGCAGTACTTC	CASRRGLAGFDEQYF
.	TRBV5-4	once	TRBJ2-3	14	TGTGCCAGCAGCTCCGGGACCCGCACAGATACGCAGTATTTT	CASSSGTRTDTQYF
.	TRBV7-2	.	TRBJ2-2	15	TGTGCCAGCAGCCGGCTGCCGGGTCCCACCGGGGAGCTGTTTTTT	CASSRLPGPTGELFF
.	TRBV7-3	.	TRBJ2-6	17	TGTGCCAGCAGCTTATCGTCCTCCAGCTCTGGGGCCAACGTCCTGACTTTC	CASSLSSSSSGANVLTF
TRBD1	TRBV7-2	.	TRBJ1-5	18	TGTGCCAGCAGCTTATGGGAGGGACAGGGGGGAGGCAATCAGCCCCAGCATTTT	CASSLWEGQGGGNQPQHF
.	TRBV7-2	.	TRBJ1-1	14	TGTGCCAGCAGCTGGACGGTTCAAAACACTGAAGCTTTCTTT	CASSWTVQNTEAFF
.	TRBV7-9	.	TRBJ2-2	15	TGTGCCAGCAGCTTCGGGGGACAGACCACCGGGGAGCTGTTTTTT	CASSFGGQTTGELFF
.	TRBV14	.	TRBJ1-5	18	TGTGCCAGCAGCCAAGACTCCCTTAGAACAGGGTACAATCAGCCCCAGCATTTT	CASSQDSLRTGYNQPQHF
.	TRBV18	.	TRBJ2-7	13	TGTGCCAGCTCACCCCCCCAGGGAAACGAGCAGTACTTC	CASSPPQGNEQYF
.	TRBV10-1	.	TRBJ2-2	11	TGCGCCAGCGGTTTTATCGGGGAGCTGTTTTTT	CASGFIGELFF
TRBD2	TRBV6-1	.	TRBJ2-7	13	TGTGCCAGCCGCGATAGCGGGGTTTTAGAGCAGTACTTC	CASRDSGVLEQYF
.	TRBV14	.	TRBJ1-2	15	TGTGCCAGCAGCCAAGGAGGAGGGGGAACGGGTGGCTACACCTTC	CASSQGGGGTGGYTF
.	TRBV12-5	.	TRBJ2-1	17	TGTGCTAGTGGTTTGGTTTTGATGCAGGGGGGCTACAATGAGCAGTTCTTC	CASGLVLMQGGYNEQFF
.	TRBV12-5	.	TRBJ1-1	11	TGTGCTAGTAGAGAGAACACTGAAGCTTTCTTT	CASRENTEAFF
TRBD1	TRBV11-2	.	TRBJ2-3	13	TGTGCCAGCAGCCTTAGCACAGGGGAAGCGCAGTATTTT	CASSLSTGEAQYF
.	TRBV4-1	.	TRBJ1-6	19	TGCGCCAGCAGCCAAGATCGTTACGGCGGCCGAGGGGGTAATTCACCCCTCCACTTT	CASSQDRYGGRGGNSPLHF
TRBD1	TRBV28	.	TRBJ1-2	15	TGTGCCAGCAGTCTCCGACAGGGGGCGTTGCATGGCTACACCTTC	CASSLRQGALHGYTF
.	TRBV7-2	few	TRBJ2-3	13	TGTGCCAGCAGCCTGGGACCCGCCAATACGCAGTATTTT	CASSLGPANTQYF
.	TRBV18	few	TRBJ2-7	16	TGTGCCAGCTCACCAGGGACCCCTGTGAACTCCTACGAGCAGTACTTC	CASSPGTPVNSYEQYF
.	TRBV4-2	.	TRBJ2-7	15	TGTGCCAGCAGCCAAGATCGGGGCAGCGGCTACGAGCAGTACTTC	CASSQDRGSGYEQYF
.	TRBV6-1	.	TRBJ1-6	15	TGTGCCAGCAGTTTGGACAGCTACTATAATTCACCCCTCCACTTT	CASSLDSYYNSPLHF
.	TRBV6-1	once	TRBJ2-5	15	TGTGCCAGCACTACGCGAACGGGGGGCTGGGAGACCCAGTACTTC	CASTTRTGGWETQYF
TRBD1	TRBV6-6	.	TRBJ1-5	14	TGTGCCAGCAGGGGCGGGACAGGGGATCAGCCCCAGCATTTT	CASRGGTGDQPQHF
.	TRBV27	.	TRBJ1-6	13	TGTGCCAGCAGTTTTTCAGGCCATTCACCCCTCCACTTT	CASSFSGHSPLHF